This TCR beta chain was retrieved from a study of T cell changes during pregnancy in multiple sclerosis. The CDR3 has 14 residues. V lost 7 bases and J lost 8; bases outside the gene matches: 9. Germline-derived CDR1 and CDR2 are LNHDA and SQIVND (reference sequence). Some clones are missing from TCRdb's copy, which holds only in-frame ones; the method was immunoSEQ multiplex PCR. There are 70,000 to 80,000 clones in the sample; approximately 94% occur only once, and 0.58% lies in the top ten. The receptor comes from a female donor with multiple sclerosis, enrolled in a pregnancy study. This specimen was peripheral blood, taken in the third trimester of pregnancy. V usage is TRBV19 and J usage is TRBJ1-4, with 8 bases aligning to TRBD1. The CDR3 DNA reads as TGTGCCAGTACCCACAGGGGGGAATACGAAAAACTGTTTTTT. It is translated as CASTHRGEYEKLFF.